The clone carrying this T cell receptor beta chain was observed a few times. Its antigen remains unidentified. These data belong to a study of lymphopenia after photon versus proton radiotherapy. Germline values: CDR1 SGHDN, CDR2 FVKESK. V shed 4 bases, J shed 8 bases, and the junction held 11 bases outside the gene matches. This CDR3 spans 15 amino acids. Here immunoSEQ multiplex PCR was the method, and the copy in TCRdb shows in-frame clones only, minus some. Found here are about 160,000 clones, 70% to 90% of them singletons; the top ten hold about 4.7%. General study findings and limits: Post-nadir diversity loss with photons came from oligoclonal expansion, particularly CD8+ Temra cells.

The sequence derives from a man in his fifties with gastric cancer. The gene calls are TRBV14 and TRBJ1-2; 9 bases agree with TRBD1. Specimen: peripheral blood, collected from a patient treated with photon-based radiotherapy. CDR3 sequence (DNA): TGTGCCAGCAGCCCCCGGGACAGGGTAACGGGCGGCTACACCTTC. This codes for CASSPRDRVTGGYTF.